The 12 T cell receptor beta chains reported below all come from one sample, sequenced in a study of cytomegalovirus exposure and HLA in healthy donors. Researchers ran the PCR with 60 Vbeta and 13 Jbeta primers. The protocol was immunoSEQ multiplex PCR, while the TCRdb copy is restricted to in-frame clones and leaves out a portion. The repertoire holds around 150,000 clones, with 70% to 80% as singletons. The specimen was PBMCs. Source of these receptors: a male donor in good health and CMV-seronegative.

The chain has TRBV6-1 and TRBJ1-2; D is possibly TRBD1 (6 bases). Trimming shortened V by 6 bases and J by 0 bases, and 14 bases separated the two germline ends. This CDR3 spans 15 amino acids. Germline V gene sequence: CDR1 MNHNS, CDR2 SASEGT. The CDR3 nucleotides read TGTGCCAGCAGAGTCCGGACAGCTTCTAACTATGGCTACACCTTC. Amino acids: CASRVRTASNYGYTF.

The rearrangement uses TRBV5-1 and TRBJ1-1; 7 positions agree with TRBD1. Trimming removed 0 bases from V and 1 base from J; junction bases left unmatched: 3. The CDR3 runs 15 residues. The germline V gene encodes CDR1 SGHRS and CDR2 YFSETQ. As DNA, the CDR3 is TGCGCCAGCAGCTTGGGGACAGGACCGAACACTGAAGCTTTCTTT. Protein: CASSLGTGPNTEAFF.

V gene TRBV6-5 combines with J gene TRBJ2-7; no reliable D call. The CDR3 loop spans 14 amino acids. V dropped 0 bases and J dropped 6 bases, with 12 bases sitting between them. Germline CDR1 and CDR2: MNHEY and SVGAGI. The CDR3, as DNA: TGTGCCAGCAGTTACTCCGCTTTGGCTGGCGAGCAGTACTTC. This codes for CASSYSALAGEQYF.

The genes are TRBV5-6 and TRBJ2-5; 7 positions match TRBD1. The CDR3 length is 16 residues. J lost 0 bases, V lost 5 bases, and 10 bases had no gene match. The germline CDR1 and CDR2 sequences are SGHDT and YYEEEE. The CDR3 loop is CASRPRDSSYQETQYF. The CDR3 nucleotides read TGTGCCAGCAGACCTCGGGACAGCTCATACCAAGAGACCCAGTACTTC.

V and J are TRBV4-2 and TRBJ1-6; D unclear. Germline CDR1 LGHNA, CDR2 YNFKEQ. Deletions cut 10 bases from V and 0 bases from J, with 13 bases between. The length of the CDR3 is 15 residues. CDR3 residues: CATSVGSSYNSPLHF. The CDR3 DNA is TGTGCCACCTCGGTGGGGAGCTCCTATAATTCACCCCTCCACTTT.

This clone is a singleton in its sample. The chain carries TRBV6-5 and TRBJ1-5; D is undetermined. The CDR3 consists of 14 residues. CDR1 is MNHEY and CDR2 is SVGAGI in the germline V gene. Trimming removed 3 bases from V and 5 bases from J, with 11 bases in between. The CDR3 DNA sequence: TGTGCCAGCAGTTATGCTCCGGTTTATCAGCCCCAGCATTTT. This codes for CASSYAPVYQPQHF.

The rearrangement joins TRBV7-8 to TRBJ2-2; perhaps TRBD2 as D (5 bases). The CDR3 is 13 amino acids. Germline-derived CDR1 and CDR2 are SGHVS and FQNEAQ. V was clipped by 6 bases and J by 5 bases, with 10 bases between them. CDR3 amino acids: CASSSQRTGELFF. CDR3 in DNA: TGTGCCAGCAGTTCTCAGCGGACCGGGGAGCTGTTTTTT.

The chain links TRBV27 to TRBJ2-7, with TRBD1 identical over 9 bases. V trimming: 0 bases; J trimming: 6 bases; junction bases outside the gene matches: 3. The germline V gene encodes CDR1 MNHEY and CDR2 SMNVEV (reference sequence). CDR3 length equals 14 residues. The CDR3 DNA follows: TGTGCCAGCAGTTTATCGGGACAGGGCGCCGAGCAGTACTTC. Translating gives CASSLSGQGAEQYF.

This clone was seen at least ten times. The chain is built from TRBV2 and TRBJ1-5; D not certain. The CDR3 is 14 residues long. From germline, CDR1 is SNHLY and CDR2 FYNNEI. Deletions cut 8 bases from V and 2 bases from J, with 13 bases between. This CDR3 reads CASGQVSGNQPQHF. DNA for the CDR3: TGTGCCAGCGGCCAGGTGTCGGGCAATCAGCCCCAGCATTTT.

V is TRBV4-1 and J is TRBJ1-2; TRBD1 agrees at 7 bases. The V and J ends lost 3 bases and 6 bases, in that order; junction bases with no gene match: 16. In germline, CDR1 is MGHRA, CDR2 YSYEKL. The CDR3 is made up of 17 amino acids. This CDR3 reads CASSHPPTGFEFDGYTF. CDR3 nucleotides: TGCGCCAGCAGCCACCCCCCGACAGGGTTCGAATTTGATGGCTACACCTTC.

This clone has only a few counts. The chain joins TRBV11-2 to TRBJ1-1; D gene unclear. The CDR3 totals 15 residues. CDR1 and CDR2 from the germline V gene are SGHAT and FQNNGV. The V end lost 0 bases, the J end lost 4 bases, and 12 bases lay between the germline ends. This chain's CDR3 is CASSLEQRKSTEAFF. CDR3 in DNA: TGTGCCAGCAGCTTAGAACAGAGAAAAAGCACTGAAGCTTTCTTT.

This chain links TRBV6-5 with TRBJ2-2, with D possibly matching TRBD1 (7 bases). This CDR3 has 16 residues. The germline V gene has CDR1 MNHEY and CDR2 SVGAGI. V lost 2 bases, J lost 4 bases, and 14 bases lay in between. The CDR3 protein is CASSYGGGGGTGELFF. CDR3 coding DNA: TGTGCCAGCAGTTACGGTGGAGGGGGCGGCACCGGGGAGCTGTTTTTT.